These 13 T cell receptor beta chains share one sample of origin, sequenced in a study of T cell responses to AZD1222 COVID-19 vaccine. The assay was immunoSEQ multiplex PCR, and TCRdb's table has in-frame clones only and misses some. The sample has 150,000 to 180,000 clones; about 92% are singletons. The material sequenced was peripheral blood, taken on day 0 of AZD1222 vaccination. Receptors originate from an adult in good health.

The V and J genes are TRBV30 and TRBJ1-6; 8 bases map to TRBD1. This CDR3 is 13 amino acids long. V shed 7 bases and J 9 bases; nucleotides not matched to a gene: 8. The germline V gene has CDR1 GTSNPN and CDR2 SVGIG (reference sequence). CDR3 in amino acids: CASQTGASSPLHF. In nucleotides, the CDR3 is TGTGCCTCCCAGACAGGGGCGAGTTCACCCCTCCACTTT.

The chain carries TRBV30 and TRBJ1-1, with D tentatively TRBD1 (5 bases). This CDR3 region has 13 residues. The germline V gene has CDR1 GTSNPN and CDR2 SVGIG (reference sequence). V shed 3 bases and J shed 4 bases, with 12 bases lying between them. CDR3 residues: CAWRSGVITEAFF. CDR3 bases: TGTGCCTGGAGATCGGGGGTGATCACTGAAGCTTTCTTT.

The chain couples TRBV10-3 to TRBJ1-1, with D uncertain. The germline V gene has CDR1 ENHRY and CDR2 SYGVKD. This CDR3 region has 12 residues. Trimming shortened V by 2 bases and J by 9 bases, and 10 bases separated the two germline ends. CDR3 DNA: TGTGCCATCAGTGAGAGCCCGATCCAAGCTTTCTTT. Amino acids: CAISESPIQAFF.

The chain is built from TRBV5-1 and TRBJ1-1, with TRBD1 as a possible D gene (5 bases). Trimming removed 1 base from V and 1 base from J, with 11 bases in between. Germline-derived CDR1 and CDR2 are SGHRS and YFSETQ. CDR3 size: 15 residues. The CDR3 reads CASSLLPGSNTEAFF. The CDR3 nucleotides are TGCGCCAGCAGCTTGCTGCCAGGGTCGAACACTGAAGCTTTCTTT.

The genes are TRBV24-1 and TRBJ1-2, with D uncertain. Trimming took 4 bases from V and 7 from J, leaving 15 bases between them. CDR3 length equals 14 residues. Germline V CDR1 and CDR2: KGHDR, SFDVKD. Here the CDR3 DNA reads TGTGCCACCAGTGACCCGAGTACGAGTCGTGGCTACACCTTC. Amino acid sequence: CATSDPSTSRGYTF.

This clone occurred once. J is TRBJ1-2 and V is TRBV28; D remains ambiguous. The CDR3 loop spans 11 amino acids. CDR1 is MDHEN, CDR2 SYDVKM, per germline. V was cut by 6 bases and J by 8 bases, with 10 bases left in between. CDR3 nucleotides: TGTGCCAGCAGAGCAGATTGGGGCTACACCTTC. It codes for CASRADWGYTF.

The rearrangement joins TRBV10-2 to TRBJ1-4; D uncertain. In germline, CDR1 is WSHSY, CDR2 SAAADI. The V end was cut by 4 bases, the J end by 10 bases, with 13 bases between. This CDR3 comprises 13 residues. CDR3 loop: CASSVADKGKLFF. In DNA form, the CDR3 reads TGCGCCAGCAGTGTGGCCGACAAGGGAAAACTGTTTTTT.

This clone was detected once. CDR3 residues: CASSSLLGGVGELFF. CDR3 nucleotides: TGTGCCAGCAGCTCTCTTCTGGGCGGGGTCGGGGAGCTGTTTTTT. This chain uses TRBV7-2 with TRBJ2-2; perhaps TRBD2 as D (6 bases). Germline-derived CDR1 and CDR2 are SGHTA and FQGNSA. CDR3 size: 15 residues. V was cut by 4 bases and J by 7 bases, with 16 bases left in between.

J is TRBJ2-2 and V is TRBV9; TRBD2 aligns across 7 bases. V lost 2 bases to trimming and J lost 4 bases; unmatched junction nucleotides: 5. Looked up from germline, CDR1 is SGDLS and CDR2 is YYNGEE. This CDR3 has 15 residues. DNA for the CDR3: TGTGCCAGCAGCGTGAGCGGGATGGGCACCGGGGAGCTGTTTTTT. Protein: CASSVSGMGTGELFF.

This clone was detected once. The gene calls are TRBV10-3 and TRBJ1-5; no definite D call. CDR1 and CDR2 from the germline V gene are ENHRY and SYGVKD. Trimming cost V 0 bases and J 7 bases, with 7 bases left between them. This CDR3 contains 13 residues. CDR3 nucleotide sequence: TGTGCCATCAGTGAGTCGACGGGGCAGCCCCAGCATTTT. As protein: CAISESTGQPQHF.

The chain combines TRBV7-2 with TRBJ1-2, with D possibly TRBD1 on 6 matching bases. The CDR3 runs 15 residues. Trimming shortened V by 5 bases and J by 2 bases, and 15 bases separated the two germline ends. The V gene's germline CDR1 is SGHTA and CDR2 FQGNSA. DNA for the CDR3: TGTGCCAGCAGCCCCGGACAGACCGGGAACTATGGCTACACCTTC. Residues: CASSPGQTGNYGYTF.

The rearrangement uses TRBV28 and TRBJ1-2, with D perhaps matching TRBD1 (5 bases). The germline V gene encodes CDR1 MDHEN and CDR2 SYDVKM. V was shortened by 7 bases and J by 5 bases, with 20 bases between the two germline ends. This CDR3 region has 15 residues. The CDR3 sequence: CASKTPGVWGYGYTF. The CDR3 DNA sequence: TGTGCCAGCAAAACCCCCGGGGTCTGGGGGTATGGCTACACCTTC.

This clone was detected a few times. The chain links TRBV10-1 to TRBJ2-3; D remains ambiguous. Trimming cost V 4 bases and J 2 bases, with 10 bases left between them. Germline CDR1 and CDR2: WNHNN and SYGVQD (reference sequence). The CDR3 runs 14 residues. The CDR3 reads CASSVGGDTDTQYF. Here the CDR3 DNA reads TGCGCCAGCAGTGTCGGCGGTGACACAGATACGCAGTATTTT.